This T cell receptor (beta chain) was sequenced in a study of human T cells and chemical hapten exposure (dated by TCRdb to the early 2020s). Study-wide context: For sensitization, 2% DPC in acetone was applied to a roughly 2 cm by roughly 2 cm area of upper inner arm skin. Patients additionally received weekly therapeutic DPC doses to the scalp throughout the approximately 24-week study period. Patch testing was performed on the upper back with Finn chambers containing 0.01% DPC, and the patch tests were scored after 6 days according to International Contact Dermatitis Research Group standards. Most of the patients in the cohort were female, and the cohort covered alopecia areata with under or over 50% scalp involvement, alopecia totalis and alopecia universalis. Libraries were pooled for sequencing, and per-sample TCR yields varied mainly because of small differences in library volumes within the pool. This study followed changes in the peripheral blood TCR repertoire in vivo during primary and secondary sensitization of alopecia patients to the hapten diphenylcyclopropenone (DPC). Patient blood was sampled pre-sensitization (week 0) and at 2, 6 and about 24 weeks after DPC sensitization. Roughly 30 alopecia patients provided blood for TCR sequencing at one to four time points (pre-sensitization, 2, 6 and 24 weeks). What the authors observed across the whole study: Because every patient had alopecia, a presumed autoimmune disease, the patients' immune response might differ from that of healthy individuals. DPC sensitization did not change the number of TCRs with a frequency above 1 in 1000, and there was no evidence of changes in global repertoire structure. Compared with pre-sensitization or healthy control sets, expanded TCRs formed significantly more large CDR3 similarity clusters, which is consistent with antigen-driven responses. A positive correlation was found between the number of PT1 expanded TCRs and patch test score, with significance reached at thresholds 8, 16 and 32 but not 4. After repeated subsampling, the strength of the expansion versus patch-test correlation and the threshold at which it became significant changed.

The library was produced with RACE. The data were produced on a NextSeq 500. During library preparation, unique molecular identifiers were attached to individual cDNA molecules so that TCRs could be counted in a quantitative, reproducible way. Both TCR alpha and TCR beta chains were sequenced from each blood RNA sample. As for the original processing: A median of approximately 100,000 TCRs per sample was observed, with a range of roughly 20,000 to 750,000. The Decombinator software suite was used to annotate V, J and CDR3 in the TCR reads. To make PS versus PT1 abundance plots, every sample was subsampled to the same number of TCRs (28,000). Expanded TCRs were defined as absent before sensitization and observed at least eight times at the 2-week time point. The public reads were quality trimmed at Q25 with fastp and then assembled into clones with MiXCR by TCRdb, keeping productive beta chains. Each record represents a unique CDR3 protein, reported with the most common genes and DNA among its rows. V and J calls and clone size were set by TCRdb, not the authors. Across this sample there are 300,000 to 350,000 distinct CDR3 sequences, with roughly 6.9% seen only once. The ten largest clones capture 7.5% to 8.5% of the sample.

Concerning this clonotype: The antigen it binds to is not known. Qualities for individual bases were not recorded, and no much larger clone is one base off.

This specimen's time point label, interpreted: patch test 1, 2 weeks after DPC sensitization. The treatment or condition label, read with the paper, signifies: therapeutic diphenylcyclopropenone sensitization with weekly scalp DPC. At each patch-test visit, blood was drawn before the patch test was applied. To be eligible, patients had to be aged 18 to 70, diagnosed with alopecia and judged suitable for DPC therapy, while pregnant patients were excluded. Total RNA was isolated from unfractionated whole blood collected in Tempus Blood RNA tubes. CDR1 LGHDT and CDR2 YNNKEL were looked up in the germline V gene (reference sequence). The V and J ends are trimmed by 5 bases and 2 bases, leaving 10 bases between them. The cysteine opens and the phenylalanine closes a CDR3 of 14 amino acids. Only CDR3 DNA remains: 42 bases, in frame from the first base.

This receptor chain uses TRBV3-1 and TRBJ2-1; TRBD2 is a possible D gene, resting on 7 matching bases. The sample was whole blood, taken in connection with sensitization to the hapten diphenylcyclopropenone (DPC). This TCR was recovered from a woman under 30 with alopecia areata. Some clones in this sample may be carry-over from other donors' samples. The DNA is as follows: TGTGCCAGCAGCAGGGGGGGTCCCTACAATGAGCAGTTCTTC. Its product reads: CASSRGGPYNEQFF.